Each of the 6 T cell receptor beta chains below was sequenced from the same sample in a study of control samples from healthy donors and cancer patients. Here immunoSEQ multiplex PCR was the method, and the copy in TCRdb shows in-frame clones only, minus some. The sample has about 96,000 clones, about 92% seen once; the top ten hold over 8%. The source material was blood. These receptors were collected from a man younger than 35 in good health.

This chain connects TRBV21-1 to TRBJ1-5; the table's D call, TRBD1, has no DNA check behind it. TRBV21-1 is a pseudogene. The CDR3 is 19 residues long. The CDR3, as DNA: TGTGCCAGCAGCAAAACCCTTGGACAGGGGGCTGGGAGCAATCAGCCCCAGCATTTT. Protein sequence: CASSKTLGQGAGSNQPQHF.

The chain employs TRBV18 and TRBJ1-4; D unclear. The CDR3 is made up of 14 amino acids. Trimming took off 3 bases at V and 6 bases at J, with 11 bases between the two ends. Looked up from germline, CDR1 is KGHSH and CDR2 is LQKENI. The CDR3 coding sequence is TGTGCCAGCTCACCGCGGCGGTTGGATGAAAAACTGTTTTTT. Amino acids: CASSPRRLDEKLFF.

The rearrangement links TRBV4-3 to TRBJ1-1; D may be TRBD1 (5 bases). V was pared by 0 bases and J by 0 bases, with 11 bases between. The CDR3 consists of 16 residues. Germline-derived CDR1 and CDR2 are LGHNA and YSLEER. The CDR3 is CASSQDRGFLNTEAFF. DNA of the CDR3: TGCGCCAGCAGCCAAGATAGGGGTTTTCTGAACACTGAAGCTTTCTTT.

This sequence joins TRBV9 and TRBJ1-3, with D unresolved. This CDR3 region has 12 residues. Trimming cost V 4 bases and J 2 bases, with 4 bases left between them. Germline CDR1 is SGDLS and CDR2 is YYNGEE. CDR3 bases: TGTGCCAGCAGCCGTCCTGGAAACACCATATATTTT. This codes for CASSRPGNTIYF.

The chain is built from TRBV28 and TRBJ2-7, with 7 bases that match TRBD1. Germline CDR1 is MDHEN and CDR2 is SYDVKM. J was trimmed by 2 bases and V by 1 base; bases with no gene match: 2. CDR3 length equals 14 residues. The CDR3 DNA reads as TGTGCCAGCAGTTTATTGGGACAGACCTACGAGCAGTACTTC. It encodes CASSLLGQTYEQYF. Full variable domain (outside the CDR3, taken from reference TRBV28 and TRBJ2-7): DVKVTQSSRYLVKRTGEKVFLECVQDMDHENMFWYRQDPGLGLRLIYFSYDVKMKEKGDIPEGYSVSREKKERFSLILESASTNQTSMYLCASSLLGQTYEQYFGPGTRLTVT.

The J gene is TRBJ1-1, the V gene TRBV9, with TRBD1 matching over 7 bases. Germline assignment: CDR1 SGDLS and CDR2 YYNGEE. The CDR3 contains 14 residues. V dropped 4 bases and J dropped 1; count of bases not matched to a gene: 4. DNA of the CDR3: TGTGCCAGCAGCCCGCAGGGGGGGAACACTGAAGCTTTCTTT. Translating gives CASSPQGGNTEAFF.